These 20 T cell receptor beta chains were sequenced from one sample in a study of human T cells and chemical hapten exposure. Time point described: healthy volunteer bleed at 6 weeks. The authors extracted total RNA from unfractionated whole blood. In TCRdb, the RACE reads were re-called with MiXCR into one record per CDR3 protein. The sample contains 35,000 to 50,000 distinct CDR3 sequences, around 3.6% of which appear only once. Source material: whole blood. These receptors were collected from a human donor in good health. Some clones in this sample may be carry-over from other donors' samples.

This clonotype showed up many times. The chain links TRBV3-1 to TRBJ2-1; maybe TRBD1 (6 bases). The CDR3 sequence is 12 residues long. V was cut by 6 bases and J by 5 bases, with 8 bases left in between. CDR1 is LGHDT and CDR2 is YNNKEL in the germline V gene (reference sequence). The CDR3 sequence is CASRTGNNEQFF. CDR3 DNA: TGTGCCAGCAGGACAGGTAACAATGAGCAGTTCTTC.

In this sample, this clonotype turned up many times. J is TRBJ1-1 and V is TRBV12-3 or TRBV12-4; no definite D call. V lost 9 bases and J lost 4, with 12 bases in between. CDR3 length: 12 residues. This CDR3 reads CASKKWSTEAFF. The CDR3 region has the DNA TGTGCCAGTAAAAAATGGAGCACTGAAGCTTTCTTT.

The CDR3 loop is CASSYYSQLYGYTF. DNA of the CDR3: TGTGCCAGCAGTTACTATAGCCAGCTTTATGGCTACACCTTC. The chain has TRBV28 and TRBJ1-2; D is ambiguous. Germline CDR1 reads MDHEN; CDR2 reads SYDVKM. The CDR3 sequence is 14 residues long. Trimming took off 4 bases at V and 5 bases at J, with 14 bases between the two ends.

This clonotype was found many times. The genes are TRBV13 and TRBJ1-1, with D unresolved. Germline CDR1 and CDR2: PRHDT and FYEKMQ (reference sequence). This CDR3 comprises 12 residues. V shed 5 bases and J shed 1 base, with 5 bases lying between them. The CDR3 spells CASSHANTEAFF. The CDR3 nucleotides are TGTGCCAGCAGCCACGCGAACACTGAAGCTTTCTTT. The whole variable domain, filled in from reference TRBV13 and TRBJ1-1, reads AAGVIQSPRHLIKEKRETATLKCYPIPRHDTVYWYQQGPGQDPQFLISFYEKMQSDKGSIPDRFSAQQFSDYHSELNMSSLELGDSALYFCASSHANTEAFFGQGTRLTVV.

This clonotype was seen repeatedly, ten times or more. The chain recombines TRBV3-1 with TRBJ2-7; TRBD2 is a possible D gene (6 bases). Per the germline V gene, CDR1 is LGHDT and CDR2 is YNNKEL (reference sequence). This CDR3 region has 13 residues. V was shortened by 4 bases and J by 0 bases, with 7 bases between the two germline ends. The CDR3 sequence: CASSPGGSYEQYF. The DNA for the CDR3 is TGTGCCAGCAGCCCCGGGGGCTCCTACGAGCAGTACTTC.

This clonotype was recorded many times. The chain joins TRBV15 to TRBJ2-2; a possible D gene is TRBD1 (6 bases). The CDR3 sequence is 14 residues long. Trimming took off 3 bases at V and 4 bases at J, with 9 bases between the two ends. The V gene's germline CDR1 is LNHNV and CDR2 YYDKDF (reference sequence). The CDR3 DNA is TGTGCCACCAGCAGTGACAGGAGCACCGGGGAGCTGTTTTTT. Its translation: CATSSDRSTGELFF.

This clonotype was observed many times. V is TRBV5-6 and J is TRBJ2-7, with D perhaps assigned TRBD1 or TRBD2 (5 bases each). Per germline, CDR1 SGHDT and CDR2 YYEEEE. The CDR3 spans 14 residues. The V end was cut by 4 bases, the J end by 2 bases, with 13 bases between. The CDR3 sequence is CASSAGTAAYEQYF. The CDR3 DNA is TGTGCCAGCAGCGCCGGGACGGCAGCCTACGAGCAGTACTTC.

This clonotype occurred many times. This rearrangement joins TRBV27 to TRBJ1-6; TRBD1 matches at 10 bases. In germline, CDR1 is MNHEY, CDR2 SMNVEV (reference sequence). The CDR3 is 19 amino acids. J was trimmed by 7 bases and V by 2 bases; bases with no gene match: 14. CDR3 sequence reads: CASSLSEGDRGLCNSPLHF. The CDR3 nucleotides read TGTGCCAGCAGTTTAAGCGAGGGAGACAGGGGGCTGTGCAATTCACCCCTCCACTTT.

The table lists this clonotype with many counts. V and J are TRBV5-1 and TRBJ2-3; 7 bases match TRBD1. The CDR3 is 14 amino acids. CDR1 is SGHRS, CDR2 YFSETQ, per germline. The V segment lost 2 bases and the J segment 5 bases; nucleotides outside the gene matches: 5. CDR3 loop: CASSLEGGKDTQYF. CDR3 bases: TGCGCCAGCAGCTTAGAAGGGGGCAAAGATACGCAGTATTTT.

This clonotype was recorded at least ten times. This sequence joins TRBV30 and TRBJ2-2; D possibly uses TRBD1 or TRBD2 (5 bases each). CDR3 size: 15 residues. The germline V gene has CDR1 GTSNPN and CDR2 SVGIG (reference sequence). With 4 bases removed from V and 1 base from J, the gap between germline ends came to 13 bases. The CDR3, as DNA: TGTGCCTGGATTCCGGGACGAATGAACACCGGGGAGCTGTTTTTT. Translation gives CAWIPGRMNTGELFF.

V gene TRBV5-1 combines with J gene TRBJ2-1, with 10 bases identical to TRBD2. This CDR3 has 17 amino acids. Germline assignment: CDR1 SGHRS and CDR2 YFSETQ. With V trimmed by 3 bases and J by 7 bases, 13 bases remained unmatched. CDR3 nucleotide sequence: TGCGCCAGCAGCTGGTGGACTCTAGCGGGAGTTTGGAATGAGCAGTTCTTC. The encoded protein is CASSWWTLAGVWNEQFF.

Ten or more counts support this clonotype. This chain joins TRBV20-1 and TRBJ2-3, with TRBD2 matching over 7 bases. Germline values: CDR1 DFQATT, CDR2 SNEGSKA (reference sequence). V lost 5 bases to trimming and J lost 1 base; unmatched junction nucleotides: 9. CDR3 length: 15 amino acids. The CDR3 spells CSAGGRAVGTDTQYF. The DNA for the CDR3 is TGCAGTGCTGGGGGGAGGGCCGTCGGCACAGATACGCAGTATTTT.

This clonotype was counted between two and nine times. The rearrangement links TRBV6-1 to TRBJ1-5; tentative D call: TRBD1 (5 bases). Germline CDR1 and CDR2: MNHNS and SASEGT. This CDR3 has 16 amino acids. V lost 3 bases and J 1 base, leaving 13 bases between the germline ends. The CDR3 nucleotides read TGTGCCAGCAGTGATATTATGGGACCCAGCAATCAGCCCCAGCATTTT. This codes for CASSDIMGPSNQPQHF.

This clonotype was detected only a few times. This sequence joins TRBV24-1 and TRBJ2-3; perhaps TRBD1 as D (5 bases). The CDR3 loop spans 15 amino acids. V lost 5 bases to trimming and J lost 2 bases, with 13 bases between them. CDR1 is KGHDR, CDR2 SFDVKD, per germline. CDR3 coding DNA: TGTGCCACCAGTGGAGACAGCCGAAACACAGATACGCAGTATTTT. Translation: CATSGDSRNTDTQYF.

This clonotype was picked up a small number of times. The chain carries TRBV28 and TRBJ2-3, with TRBD2 matching over 11 bases. Germline trimming cut 6 bases from V and 4 bases from J; bases unmatched to any gene: 21. Germline CDR1 MDHEN, CDR2 SYDVKM. CDR3 length: 20 residues. The CDR3 bases are TGTGCCAGCAGAACCTCGGGACTAGCGGTAGCAGTCGAGGGGGCAGATACGCAGTATTTT. Translated: CASRTSGLAVAVEGADTQYF.

This clonotype was seen repeatedly, ten times or more. CDR3 sequence (DNA): TGTGCCAGCAGGGGCTACAGGGGTGATCAGCCCCAGCATTTT. Protein product: CASRGYRGDQPQHF. This chain connects TRBV6-1 to TRBJ1-5, with 7 nucleotides matching TRBD1. Per the germline V gene, CDR1 is MNHNS and CDR2 is SASEGT. Losses at the gene ends were 6 bases for V and 5 bases for J; bases not matched to a gene: 7. The CDR3 is made up of 14 amino acids.

In this sample, this clonotype turned up many times. The chain combines TRBV9 with TRBJ1-2, with a weak D call TRBD1 (6 bases). CDR1 SGDLS and CDR2 YYNGEE come from the germline V gene. The CDR3 is 14 amino acids. V dropped 4 bases and J dropped 4 bases, with 14 bases sitting between them. CDR3 in amino acids: CASSTGQWFYGYTF. The CDR3 DNA reads TGTGCCAGCAGCACCGGACAGTGGTTCTATGGCTACACCTTC. The variable domain in full, with the rest retrieved from reference TRBV9 and TRBJ1-2, is DSGVTQTPKHLITATGQRVTLRCSPRSGDLSVYWYQQSLDQGLQFLIQYYNGEERAKGNILERFSAQQFPDLHSELNLSSLELGDSALYFCASSTGQWFYGYTFGSGTRLTVV.

This clonotype was counted ten times or more. CDR3 loop: CASSLTSSTDTQYF. The CDR3 nucleotides read TGTGCCAGCAGCTTAACGTCTTCTACAGATACGCAGTATTTT. V and J are TRBV7-3 and TRBJ2-3; D gene unclear. The V and J ends lost 0 bases and 3 bases respectively, with 7 bases between them. The CDR3 runs 14 residues. Per germline, CDR1 SGHTA and CDR2 FQGTGA.

Ten or more counts support this clonotype. V is TRBV6-1 and J is TRBJ1-5; D is unresolved. Germline loops: CDR1 MNHNS, CDR2 SASEGT. V shed 6 bases and J shed 0 bases, with 9 bases lying between them. The CDR3 runs 14 residues. The CDR3 loop reads CASRPDLSNQPQHF. DNA for the CDR3: TGTGCCAGCAGACCCGACCTTAGCAATCAGCCCCAGCATTTT.

This clonotype was picked up many times. This rearrangement joins TRBV9 to TRBJ1-4; D unclear. V lost 0 bases, J lost 0 bases, and 9 bases lay in between. The CDR3 has 16 residues. Germline loops: CDR1 SGDLS, CDR2 YYNGEE. CDR3 DNA: TGTGCCAGCAGCGTAGACCCGCTAGCAACTAATGAAAAACTGTTTTTT. The encoded protein is CASSVDPLATNEKLFF.